This T cell receptor beta chain appears in the sequencing data of a study of cytomegalovirus exposure and HLA in healthy donors. The CDR3 contains 13 residues. From germline, CDR1 is SGHVS and CDR2 FQNEAQ. V was trimmed by 5 bases and J by 7 bases, leaving 11 bases between them. 60 Vbeta and 13 Jbeta primers were used in PCR. The table came from immunoSEQ multiplex PCR; TCRdb's copy has only in-frame clones and leaves some out. The table lists approximately 110,000 clones, 70% to 85% of them singletons. General study results and limits: In a later analysis, a missense DCLRE1C variant was linked to TCR beta V- and J-gene trimming.

As regards this clone: The antigen remains undetermined.

This TCR came from a woman in her forties in good health and CMV-seropositive. Sequenced material: PBMCs. The V gene is TRBV7-8, the J gene TRBJ2-2, with D possibly being TRBD1 (6 bases). Here the CDR3 reads CASSPRDNGELFF. The CDR3 DNA is TGTGCCAGCAGCCCACGGGACAACGGGGAGCTGTTTTTT.